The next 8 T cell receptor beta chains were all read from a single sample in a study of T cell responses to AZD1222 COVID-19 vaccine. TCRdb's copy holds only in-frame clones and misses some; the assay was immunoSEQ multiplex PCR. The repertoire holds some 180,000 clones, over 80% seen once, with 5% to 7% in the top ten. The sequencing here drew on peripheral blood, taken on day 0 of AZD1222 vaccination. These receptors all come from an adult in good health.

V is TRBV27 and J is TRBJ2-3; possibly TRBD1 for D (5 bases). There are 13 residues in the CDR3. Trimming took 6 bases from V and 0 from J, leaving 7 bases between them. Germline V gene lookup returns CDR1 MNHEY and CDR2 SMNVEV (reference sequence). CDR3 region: CASRTVSTDTQYF. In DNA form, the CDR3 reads TGTGCCAGCAGGACAGTAAGCACAGATACGCAGTATTTT.

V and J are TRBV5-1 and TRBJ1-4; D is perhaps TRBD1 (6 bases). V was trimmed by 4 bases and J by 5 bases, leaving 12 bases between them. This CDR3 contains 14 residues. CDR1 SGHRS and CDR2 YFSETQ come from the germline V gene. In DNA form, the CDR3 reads TGCGCCAGCAGCCTACAGGGACAAAATGAAAAACTGTTTTTT. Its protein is CASSLQGQNEKLFF.

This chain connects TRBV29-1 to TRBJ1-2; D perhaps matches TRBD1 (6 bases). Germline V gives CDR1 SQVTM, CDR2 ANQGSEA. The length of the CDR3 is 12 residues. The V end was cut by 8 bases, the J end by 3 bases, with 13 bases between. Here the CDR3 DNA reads TGCAGCCCGGGAGGGGGGGACTATGGCTACACCTTC. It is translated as CSPGGGDYGYTF.

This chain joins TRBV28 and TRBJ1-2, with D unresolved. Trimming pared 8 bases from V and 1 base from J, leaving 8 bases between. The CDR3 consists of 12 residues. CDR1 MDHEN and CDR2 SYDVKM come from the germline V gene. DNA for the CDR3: TGTGCCAGCGAGTCACTTAACTATGGCTACACCTTC. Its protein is CASESLNYGYTF.

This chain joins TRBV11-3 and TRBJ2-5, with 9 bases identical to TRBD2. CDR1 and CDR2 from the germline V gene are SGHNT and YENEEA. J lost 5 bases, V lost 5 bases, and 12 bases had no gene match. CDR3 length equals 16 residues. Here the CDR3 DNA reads TGTGCCAGCAGCCGTTACGGGGCGGGAGGGCCGGAGACCCAGTACTTC. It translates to CASSRYGAGGPETQYF.

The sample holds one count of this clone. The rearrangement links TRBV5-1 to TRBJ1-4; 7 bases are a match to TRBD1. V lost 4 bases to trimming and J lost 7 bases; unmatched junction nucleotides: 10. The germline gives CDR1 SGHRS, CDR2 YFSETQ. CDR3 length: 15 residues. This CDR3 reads CASSPQGVGSEKLFF. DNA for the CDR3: TGCGCCAGCAGCCCTCAGGGGGTGGGTAGTGAAAAACTGTTTTTT.

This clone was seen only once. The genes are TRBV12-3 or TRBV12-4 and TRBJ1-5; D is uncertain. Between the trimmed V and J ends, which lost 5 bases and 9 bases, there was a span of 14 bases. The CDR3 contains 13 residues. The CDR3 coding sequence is TGTGCCAGCAGTAAAGCCTCAACGCTGCCCCAGCATTTT. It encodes CASSKASTLPQHF.

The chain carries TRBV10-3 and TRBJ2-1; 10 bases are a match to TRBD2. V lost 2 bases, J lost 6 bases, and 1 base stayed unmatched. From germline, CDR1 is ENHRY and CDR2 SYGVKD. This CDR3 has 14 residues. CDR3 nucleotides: TGTGCCATCAGTGAGGTAGCGGGGGGCAATGAGCAGTTCTTC. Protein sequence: CAISEVAGGNEQFF.